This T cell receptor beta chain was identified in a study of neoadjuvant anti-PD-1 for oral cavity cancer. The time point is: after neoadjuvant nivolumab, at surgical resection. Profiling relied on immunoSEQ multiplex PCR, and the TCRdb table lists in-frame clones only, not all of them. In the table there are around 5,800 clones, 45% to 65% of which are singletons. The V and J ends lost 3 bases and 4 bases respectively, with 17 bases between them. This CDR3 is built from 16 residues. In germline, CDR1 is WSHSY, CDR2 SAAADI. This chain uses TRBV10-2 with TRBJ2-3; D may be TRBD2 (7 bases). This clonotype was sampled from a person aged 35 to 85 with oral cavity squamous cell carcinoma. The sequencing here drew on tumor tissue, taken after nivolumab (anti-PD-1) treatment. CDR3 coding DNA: TGCGCCAGCAGTGACTTGGTGAGGGGGGGTCCAGATACGCAGTATTTT. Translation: CASSDLVRGGPDTQYF.